This T cell receptor beta chain was recorded in a study of CD8+ T cells in alopecia areata. As concerns this clone: Its antigen is currently unknown.

RNA, once extracted, was reverse transcribed into cDNA for use as the sequencing template. Generated by immunoSEQ multiplex PCR, the TCRdb table keeps only in-frame clones and is missing some. The table shows tens of thousands of clones, with 55% occurring only once. Lesional scalp punch biopsies and peripheral blood were collected from alopecia areata patients. Cell sorting on a FACSAria was used to separate CD4+ and CD8+ T cells from the PBMCs. Broader study findings: Lesional tissue from the scalp (especially in alopecia totalis/universalis) showed higher clonality than normal scalp. Patients shared TCRs less clearly than mice did, possibly for HLA-related reasons.

V was clipped by 0 bases and J by 6 bases, with 11 bases between them. CDR3 length: 14 residues. CDR1 and CDR2 from the germline V gene are MNHEY and SVGAGI. Specimen: NKG2D-high CD8+ T cells sorted from blood. The clonotype originates from a human donor with alopecia areata. The chain has TRBV6-5 and TRBJ1-2, with a weak D call TRBD1 (5 bases). The CDR3 coding sequence is TGTGCCAGCAGTTACTCGGGTCAGGGTAATGGCTACACCTTC. It is translated as CASSYSGQGNGYTF.